The 32 T cell receptor beta chains listed next were all sequenced from one sample in a study of blood T cell repertoires in COVID-19. Assay used: immunoSEQ multiplex PCR; TCRdb lists only in-frame clones, some missing. The sample holds about 120,000 clones; about 90% are singletons and the top ten take 3.5% to 4%. The sample comprised peripheral blood. The source is an older woman with COVID-19, enrolled during active disease.

This chain connects TRBV27 to TRBJ1-2, with 10 bases fitting TRBD1. With 5 bases clipped from V and 4 bases from J, the junction kept 7 bases outside the gene matches. CDR1 is MNHEY, CDR2 SMNVEV, per germline (reference sequence). The CDR3 spans 15 residues. CDR3 residues: CASSPNWTGGYGYTF. The CDR3 DNA follows: TGTGCCAGCAGTCCAAACTGGACAGGGGGCTATGGCTACACCTTC.

The CDR3 protein is CASSWTAGGQETQYF. CDR3 bases: TGCGCCAGCAGCTGGACGGCGGGGGGCCAAGAGACCCAGTACTTC. This chain connects TRBV5-1 to TRBJ2-5; 8 positions match TRBD2. The trim removed 3 bases at V and 1 base at J, leaving 5 bases unmatched. Germline CDR1 reads SGHRS; CDR2 reads YFSETQ. This CDR3 has 15 amino acids.

The chain links TRBV4-1 to TRBJ2-7; D possibly corresponds to TRBD2 (6 bases). Trimming cost V 1 base and J 7 bases, with 11 bases left between them. This CDR3 comprises 13 residues. CDR1 MGHRA and CDR2 YSYEKL come from the germline V gene. CDR3 residues: CASSQVTGEEQYF. The CDR3 nucleotides read TGCGCCAGCAGCCAAGTTACGGGAGAGGAGCAGTACTTC.

V gene TRBV7-8 combines with J gene TRBJ2-1; 10 bases match TRBD1. The V gene end was trimmed by 1 base and the J gene end by 5 bases; junction bases not matched to a gene: 5. The V gene's germline CDR1 is SGHVS and CDR2 FQNEAQ. The CDR3 has 16 residues. In DNA, the CDR3 is TGTGCCAGCAGCTTAGGGGGACAGGGGAACCACAATGAGCAGTTCTTC. This codes for CASSLGGQGNHNEQFF.

The rearrangement uses TRBV6-5 and TRBJ1-4, with D possibly matching TRBD1 (6 bases). CDR3 length: 13 amino acids. Germline V gives CDR1 MNHEY, CDR2 SVGAGI. V lost 6 bases and J lost 8, with 13 bases in between. CDR3 sequence: CASRRTVHEKLFF. DNA for the CDR3: TGTGCCAGCAGGCGGACAGTTCACGAAAAACTGTTTTTT.

The chain uses TRBV7-8 and TRBJ1-4; a possible D gene is TRBD1 (5 bases). The germline CDR1 and CDR2 sequences are SGHVS and FQNEAQ. V shed 0 bases and J shed 5 bases, with 13 bases lying between them. This CDR3 region has 16 residues. DNA of the CDR3: TGTGCCAGCAGCTTAGCGGAGGGACGGCCGAATGAAAAACTGTTTTTT. Translation gives CASSLAEGRPNEKLFF.

The chain joins TRBV3-1 (or the pseudogene TRBV3-2) to TRBJ2-5; weak D call: TRBD2 (7 bases). There are 15 residues in the CDR3. Germline V gene sequence: CDR1 LGHDT, CDR2 YNNKEL (reference sequence). Trimming took off 1 base at V and 5 bases at J, with 14 bases between the two ends. The CDR3 protein is CASSQAAGARETQYF. The DNA of the CDR3 is TGTGCCAGCAGCCAAGCCGCGGGGGCCAGGGAGACCCAGTACTTC.

V usage is TRBV18 and J usage is TRBJ1-3, with D possibly TRBD1 on 5 matching bases. Trimming cost V 3 bases and J 4 bases, with 7 bases left between them. The germline CDR1 and CDR2 sequences are KGHSH and LQKENI. The CDR3 is 13 residues long. CDR3 loop: CASSPNRGNTIYF. The DNA for the CDR3 is TGTGCCAGCTCACCCAACAGGGGAAACACCATATATTTT.

The V and J genes are TRBV11-3 and TRBJ2-5; 10 bases are shared with TRBD1. V trimming: 5 bases; J trimming: 6 bases; junction bases outside the gene matches: 3. Germline CDR1 reads SGHNT; CDR2 reads YENEEA. This CDR3 has 13 amino acids. CDR3 sequence: CASSRTGGKTQYF. CDR3 in DNA: TGTGCCAGCAGCCGGACAGGGGGAAAGACCCAGTACTTC. Together with reference TRBV11-3 and TRBJ2-5, the CDR3 gives the full variable domain: EAGVVQSPRYKIIEKKQPVAFWCNPISGHNTLYWYLQNLGQGPELLIRYENEEAVDDSQLPKDRFSAERLKGVDSTLKIQPAELGDSAVYLCASSRTGGKTQYFGPGTRLLVL.

In its sample, this clone was seen once. The V call is TRBV19, the J call TRBJ1-4, with TRBD1 identical over 7 bases. The CDR3 consists of 15 residues. CDR1 and CDR2 (germline): LNHDA, SQIVND (reference sequence). V lost 4 bases and J lost 4; bases outside the gene matches: 6. CDR3 protein: CASSNPGQINEKLFF. CDR3 nucleotide sequence: TGTGCCAGTAGTAACCCGGGACAGATTAATGAAAAACTGTTTTTT.

This chain joins TRBV7-9 and TRBJ2-1, with D possibly matching TRBD1 (6 bases). The V gene's germline CDR1 is SEHNR and CDR2 FQNEAQ (reference sequence). Trimming pared 0 bases from V and 0 bases from J, leaving 12 bases between. The CDR3 has 17 residues. The CDR3 bases are TGTGCCAGCAGCTTAGCGAGGGGGACCTACTCCTACAATGAGCAGTTCTTC. This codes for CASSLARGTYSYNEQFF.

The genes are TRBV7-9 and TRBJ1-2; possible D gene TRBD1, 6 bases. Deletions cut 3 bases from V and 4 bases from J, with 12 bases between. Looked up from germline, CDR1 is SEHNR and CDR2 is FQNEAQ (reference sequence). CDR3 length: 14 residues. CDR3 loop: CASSFWGLGYGYTF. CDR3 DNA sequence: TGTGCCAGCAGCTTCTGGGGGCTCGGCTATGGCTACACCTTC.

This clone has more than one count but fewer than ten. This sequence joins TRBV5-1 and TRBJ2-5, with 11 positions matching TRBD2. CDR1 and CDR2 from the germline V gene are SGHRS and YFSETQ. V lost 7 bases to trimming and J lost 5 bases; unmatched junction nucleotides: 7. This CDR3 comprises 14 residues. CDR3 residues: CASGQLAGEETQYF. As DNA, the CDR3 is TGCGCCAGCGGGCAACTAGCGGGGGAGGAGACCCAGTACTTC.

This clone came up once. This sequence joins TRBV29-1 and TRBJ1-2; tentative D call: TRBD1 (6 bases). Between the trimmed V and J ends, which lost 4 bases and 2 bases, there was a span of 14 bases. The CDR3 length is 14 residues. In germline, CDR1 is SQVTM, CDR2 ANQGSEA. DNA for the CDR3: TGCAGCGTTGCCCACAGAGGGACAAACTATGGCTACACCTTC. Encoded protein: CSVAHRGTNYGYTF. The complete variable domain, with remaining parts taken from reference TRBV29-1 and TRBJ1-2, reads SAVISQKPSRDICQRGTSLTIQCQVDSQVTMMFWYRQQPGQSLTLIATANQGSEATYESGFVIDKFPISRPNLTFSTLTVSNMSPEDSSIYLCSVAHRGTNYGYTFGSGTRLTVV.

The chain couples TRBV5-5 to TRBJ2-2; the match to TRBD1 covers 10 bases. J lost 0 bases, V lost 4 bases, and 9 bases had no gene match. The CDR3 loop spans 18 amino acids. Germline values: CDR1 SGHKS, CDR2 YYEKEE (reference sequence). DNA for the CDR3: TGTGCCAGCAGCCGGACAGGGGGTATATCCACGAACACCGGGGAGCTGTTTTTT. It specifies CASSRTGGISTNTGELFF.

This clone was recorded at least ten times. The chain joins TRBV7-9 to TRBJ1-2; maybe TRBD1 (6 bases). CDR3 length: 16 residues. CDR1 is SEHNR, CDR2 FQNEAQ, per germline (reference sequence). V was cut by 1 base and J by 2 bases, with 14 bases left in between. DNA of the CDR3: TGTGCCAGCAGCTTAGGCAGGACAGCGTTAAACTATGGCTACACCTTC. It specifies CASSLGRTALNYGYTF.

The chain employs TRBV5-1 and TRBJ1-2; D perhaps matches TRBD1 (6 bases). The germline V gene encodes CDR1 SGHRS and CDR2 YFSETQ. The CDR3 loop spans 13 amino acids. The V end lost 0 bases, the J end lost 6 bases, and 9 bases lay between the germline ends. Here the CDR3 DNA reads TGCGCCAGCAGCTTGGGGGGGCCTGATGGCTACACCTTC. It specifies CASSLGGPDGYTF. The variable domain in full, completed from reference TRBV5-1 and TRBJ1-2, reads KAGVTQTPRYLIKTRGQQVTLSCSPISGHRSVSWYQQTPGQGLQFLFEYFSETQRNKGNFPGRFSGRQFSNSRSEMNVSTLELGDSALYLCASSLGGPDGYTFGSGTRLTVV.

This chain connects TRBV7-2 to TRBJ1-3; 8 nucleotides match TRBD1. CDR3 length: 16 amino acids. Unmatched junction bases numbered 9, after V lost 5 bases and J lost 3 bases. The germline V gene has CDR1 SGHTA and CDR2 FQGNSA. The CDR3 region is CASSQNGRGLGNTIYF. In DNA, the CDR3 is TGTGCCAGCAGCCAAAACGGCAGGGGGCTTGGAAACACCATATATTTT.

This chain uses TRBV27 with TRBJ2-1, with a possible D match to TRBD2 (7 bases). Trimming left V 8 bases short and J 7 bases short, with 18 bases between. The CDR3 runs to 14 residues. CDR1 and CDR2 (germline): MNHEY, SMNVEV (reference sequence). CDR3 coding DNA: TGTGCCAGCTGGCCTGGGGGGGCGCGGAATGAGCAGTTCTTC. Translated, it gives CASWPGGARNEQFF.

The rearrangement links TRBV9 to TRBJ1-2; 10 nucleotides match TRBD1. The CDR3 totals 15 residues. V shed 3 bases and J 8 bases; nucleotides not matched to a gene: 10. The V gene's germline CDR1 is SGDLS and CDR2 YYNGEE. The CDR3: CASSAPGQGTGGYTF. DNA of the CDR3: TGTGCCAGCAGCGCTCCGGGACAGGGGACTGGGGGCTACACCTTC.

J is TRBJ1-1 and V is TRBV19, with 8 bases matching TRBD1. Germline V CDR1 and CDR2: LNHDA, SQIVND (reference sequence). The CDR3 contains 13 residues. Trimming cost V 5 bases and J 10 bases; bases outside gene matches: 9. The CDR3 nucleotides are TGTGCCAGTAGTGGAACCACAGGGGGAGCAGCTTTCTTT. Encoded protein: CASSGTTGGAAFF.

V is TRBV11-2 and J is TRBJ2-5; D gene ambiguous. Deletions cut 2 bases from V and 5 bases from J, with 9 bases between. Germline assignment: CDR1 SGHAT and CDR2 FQNNGV. The length of the CDR3 is 13 residues. CDR3 nucleotide sequence: TGTGCCAGCAGCTTATACCCCGGGGAGACCCAGTACTTC. It yields the protein CASSLYPGETQYF.

This chain links TRBV5-6 with TRBJ2-5; no reliable D call. CDR1 and CDR2 (germline): SGHDT, YYEEEE. This CDR3 contains 13 residues. Deletions cut 6 bases from V and 1 base from J, with 10 bases between. The CDR3 nucleotides are TGTGCCAGCAATTTCCGGGTCCAAGAGACCCAGTACTTC. It codes for CASNFRVQETQYF. The full variable domain, rest sourced from reference TRBV5-6 and TRBJ2-5, is DAGVTQSPTHLIKTRGQQVTLRCSPKSGHDTVSWYQQALGQGPQFIFQYYEEEERQRGNFPDRFSGHQFPNYSSELNVNALLLGDSALYLCASNFRVQETQYFGPGTRLLVL.

The table lists this clone with a count of one. This chain links TRBV7-3 with TRBJ1-1; D unclear. The CDR3 covers 14 residues. Germline V gene sequence: CDR1 SGHTA, CDR2 FQGTGA. V was shortened by 4 bases and J by 8 bases, with 17 bases between the two germline ends. CDR3 amino acids: CASSSAGVPSEAFF. The CDR3 bases are TGTGCCAGCAGCTCGGCCGGAGTACCCTCGGAAGCTTTCTTT. Full variable domain (missing parts from reference TRBV7-3 and TRBJ1-1): GAGVSQTPSNKVTEKGKYVELRCDPISGHTALYWYRQSLGQGPEFLIYFQGTGAADDSGLPNDRFFAVRPEGSVSTLKIQRTERGDSAVYLCASSSAGVPSEAFFGQGTRLTVV.

The V call is TRBV4-2, the J call TRBJ1-2; D not resolved. Trimming cost V 1 base and J 2 bases, with 14 bases left between them. The germline V gene has CDR1 LGHNA and CDR2 YNFKEQ. This CDR3 spans 16 amino acids. The CDR3 sequence: CASSQVPGEGNYGYTF. The CDR3 DNA sequence: TGTGCCAGCAGCCAAGTCCCGGGAGAGGGCAACTATGGCTACACCTTC.

The chain links TRBV6-2 or TRBV6-3 to TRBJ1-1; tentative D call: TRBD1 (6 bases). CDR3 length: 18 residues. Germline CDR1 and CDR2: MNHEY and SVGEGT. Trimming left V 0 bases short and J 0 bases short, with 17 bases between. The CDR3 loop is CASSYSSGIRTVNTEAFF. CDR3 in DNA: TGTGCCAGCAGTTACTCGTCAGGGATCCGGACAGTGAACACTGAAGCTTTCTTT.

This chain uses TRBV19 with TRBJ2-7; TRBD1 aligns across 7 bases. V lost 3 bases and J lost 5; bases outside the gene matches: 7. The CDR3 spans 14 residues. Germline V lookup: CDR1 LNHDA, CDR2 SQIVND (reference sequence). The CDR3 sequence is CASSMDRSSHEQYF. The CDR3 DNA is TGTGCCAGTAGTATGGACAGGTCTTCTCACGAGCAGTACTTC.

The chain recombines TRBV7-9 with TRBJ1-3; D not certain. The CDR3 is 14 residues long. CDR1 SEHNR and CDR2 FQNEAQ come from the germline V gene (reference sequence). The V and J ends lost 6 bases and 0 bases respectively, with 9 bases between them. CDR3 nucleotides: TGTGCCAGCAGAGGAGGAGACTCTGGAAACACCATATATTTT. This sequence encodes CASRGGDSGNTIYF.

The chain combines TRBV3-1 (or the pseudogene TRBV3-2) with TRBJ2-7; the D is unclear. Germline assignment: CDR1 LGHDT and CDR2 YNNKEL (reference sequence). CDR3 length: 12 residues. V lost 4 bases and J 6 bases, leaving 10 bases between the germline ends. CDR3 loop: CASSLAESEQYF. The CDR3 DNA follows: TGTGCCAGCAGCCTCGCAGAATCCGAGCAGTACTTC.

In DNA form, the CDR3 reads TGTGCCAGCAGCCAAGAGCAGGGTGCGGTCTATGGCTACACCTTC. Its protein is CASSQEQGAVYGYTF. The V gene is TRBV3-1 (or the pseudogene TRBV3-2), the J gene TRBJ1-2; possible D gene TRBD1, 5 bases. Germline lookup yields CDR1 LGHDT and CDR2 YNNKEL (reference sequence). CDR3 length: 15 amino acids. V gave up 0 bases and J gave up 4 bases, with 12 bases separating them.

The chain uses TRBV18 and TRBJ2-7, with D possibly TRBD2 on 7 matching bases. V dropped 3 bases and J dropped 6 bases, with 18 bases sitting between them. The CDR3 is 15 residues long. The germline V gene encodes CDR1 KGHSH and CDR2 LQKENI. CDR3 loop: CASSPPGGGLAEQYF. The CDR3 region has the DNA TGTGCCAGCTCACCCCCTGGGGGGGGGCTGGCCGAGCAGTACTTC.

The J gene is TRBJ1-6, the V gene TRBV6-2 or TRBV6-3; D possibly corresponds to TRBD1 (5 bases). This CDR3 contains 14 residues. The V end lost 3 bases, the J end lost 7 bases, and 10 bases lay between the germline ends. The V gene's germline CDR1 is MNHEY and CDR2 SVGEGT. CDR3 sequence reads: CASSYLGLNSPLHF. In nucleotides, the CDR3 is TGTGCCAGCAGTTATCTGGGACTCAATTCACCCCTCCACTTT.